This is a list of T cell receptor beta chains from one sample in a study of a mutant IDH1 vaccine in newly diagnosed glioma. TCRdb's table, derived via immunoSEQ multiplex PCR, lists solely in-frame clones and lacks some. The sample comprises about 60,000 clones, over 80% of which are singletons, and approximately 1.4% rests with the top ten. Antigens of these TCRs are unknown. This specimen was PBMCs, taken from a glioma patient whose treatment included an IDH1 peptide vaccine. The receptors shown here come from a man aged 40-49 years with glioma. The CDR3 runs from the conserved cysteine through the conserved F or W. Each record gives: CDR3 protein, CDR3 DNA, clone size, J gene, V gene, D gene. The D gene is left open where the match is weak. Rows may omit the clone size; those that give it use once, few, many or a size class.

CDR3 protein: CASRTGTGVTGELFF
CDR3 DNA: TGTGCCAGCAGAACCGGGACAGGGGTCACCGGGGAGCTGTTTTTT
clone size: NA
J gene: TRBJ2-2
V gene: TRBV28
D gene: TRBD1

CDR3 protein: CASSQDRGTRQETQYF
CDR3 DNA: TGTGCCAGCAGCCAAGATCGTGGGACACGACAAGAGACCCAGTACTTC
clone size: NA
J gene: TRBJ2-5
V gene: TRBV14
D gene: NA

CDR3 protein: CASSLGQDSYEQYF
CDR3 DNA: TGCGCCAGCAGCTTGGGTCAGGACTCCTACGAGCAGTACTTC
clone size: NA
J gene: TRBJ2-7
V gene: TRBV5-1
D gene: NA

CDR3 protein: CASTGSSYEQYF
CDR3 DNA: TGTGCCAGCACCGGCAGTTCCTACGAGCAGTACTTC
clone size: NA
J gene: TRBJ2-7
V gene: TRBV6-5
D gene: NA

CDR3 protein: CASSLVIGPYGYTF
CDR3 DNA: TGTGCCAGCAGCTTGGTGATAGGTCCTTATGGCTACACCTTC
clone size: NA
J gene: TRBJ1-2
V gene: TRBV5-6
D gene: NA

CDR3 protein: CASSQDQRANYGYTF
CDR3 DNA: TGCGCCAGCAGCCAAGATCAGCGAGCTAACTATGGCTACACCTTC
clone size: NA
J gene: TRBJ1-2
V gene: TRBV4-3
D gene: NA

CDR3 protein: CASSPTFGPEVGEKLFF
CDR3 DNA: TGTGCCAGCAGCCCGACCTTCGGTCCGGAGGTCGGTGAAAAACTGTTTTTT
clone size: NA
J gene: TRBJ1-4
V gene: TRBV11-2
D gene: NA

CDR3 protein: CASYSGSPRDTQYF
CDR3 DNA: TGTGCCAGCTATAGCGGGAGCCCCAGGGATACGCAGTATTTT
clone size: NA
J gene: TRBJ2-3
V gene: TRBV2
D gene: TRBD2

CDR3 protein: CSARTSGGPGGELFF
CDR3 DNA: TGCAGCGCTAGGACTAGCGGGGGACCGGGCGGGGAGCTGTTTTTT
clone size: NA
J gene: TRBJ2-2
V gene: TRBV29-1
D gene: TRBD2

CDR3 protein: CAIPDSNYNEQFF
CDR3 DNA: TGTGCCATCCCAGACAGCAACTACAATGAGCAGTTCTTC
clone size: NA
J gene: TRBJ2-1
V gene: TRBV2
D gene: NA

CDR3 protein: CASSGPSKGGYTF
CDR3 DNA: TGTGCCAGCAGCGGGCCCTCAAAGGGTGGCTACACCTTC
clone size: NA
J gene: TRBJ1-2
V gene: TRBV2
D gene: NA

CDR3 protein: CASGLADSYEQYF
CDR3 DNA: TGCGCCAGTGGACTAGCGGACTCCTACGAGCAGTACTTC
clone size: NA
J gene: TRBJ2-7
V gene: TRBV10-1
D gene: TRBD2

CDR3 protein: CASSSVGYASSYNEQFF
CDR3 DNA: TGTGCCAGCAGTTCGGTCGGGTATGCGAGCTCCTACAATGAGCAGTTCTTC
clone size: NA
J gene: TRBJ2-1
V gene: TRBV27
D gene: NA

CDR3 protein: CASSLAVNEQFF
CDR3 DNA: TGTGCCAGCAGCTTGGCCGTCAATGAGCAGTTCTTC
clone size: NA
J gene: TRBJ2-1
V gene: TRBV5-5
D gene: NA

CDR3 protein: CASSLRQDTEAFF
CDR3 DNA: TGTGCCAGCAGCTTACGACAGGACACTGAAGCTTTCTTT
clone size: NA
J gene: TRBJ1-1
V gene: TRBV7-9
D gene: NA

CDR3 protein: CASSLRGHLSEKLFF
CDR3 DNA: TGTGCCAGCAGTTTAAGGGGCCACCTTTCCGAAAAACTGTTTTTT
clone size: NA
J gene: TRBJ1-4
V gene: TRBV28
D gene: NA

CDR3 protein: CATSRVADTQYF
CDR3 DNA: TGTGCCACCAGCAGAGTAGCAGATACGCAGTATTTT
clone size: NA
J gene: TRBJ2-3
V gene: TRBV15
D gene: NA

CDR3 protein: CASSSYGSGRLAYEQYF
CDR3 DNA: TGTGCCAGCAGCTCGTATGGTAGCGGGAGACTGGCCTACGAGCAGTACTTC
clone size: NA
J gene: TRBJ2-7
V gene: TRBV7-2
D gene: TRBD2

CDR3 protein: CASSFRDRQETQYF
CDR3 DNA: TGCGCCAGCAGCTTCCGGGACAGGCAAGAGACCCAGTACTTC
clone size: NA
J gene: TRBJ2-5
V gene: TRBV5-1
D gene: TRBD1

CDR3 protein: CASSLNPSYEQYF
CDR3 DNA: TGCGCCAGCAGCTTGAACCCGTCCTACGAGCAGTACTTC
clone size: NA
J gene: TRBJ2-7
V gene: TRBV5-1
D gene: NA

CDR3 protein: CASSVTGLSYEQYF
CDR3 DNA: TGTGCCAGTAGTGTAACGGGCCTATCCTACGAGCAGTACTTC
clone size: NA
J gene: TRBJ2-7
V gene: TRBV19
D gene: NA

CDR3 protein: CASSQDVAGGNIQYF
CDR3 DNA: TGCGCCAGCAGCCAAGATGTGGCAGGAGGAAACATTCAGTACTTC
clone size: NA
J gene: TRBJ2-4
V gene: TRBV4-3
D gene: NA

CDR3 protein: CASSSLYREWTDTQYF
CDR3 DNA: TGTGCCAGCAGTTCCCTCTACAGGGAGTGGACAGATACGCAGTATTTT
clone size: NA
J gene: TRBJ2-3
V gene: TRBV6-5
D gene: NA

CDR3 protein: CASRGIAKNTEAFF
CDR3 DNA: TGTGCCAGCAGGGGTATTGCTAAGAACACTGAAGCTTTCTTT
clone size: NA
J gene: TRBJ1-1
V gene: TRBV6-6
D gene: NA

CDR3 protein: CASSQEFQGGYGYTF
CDR3 DNA: TGCGCCAGCAGCCAAGAGTTTCAGGGGGGCTATGGCTACACCTTC
clone size: NA
J gene: TRBJ1-2
V gene: TRBV4-3
D gene: TRBD1

CDR3 protein: CASRVYRLFTF
CDR3 DNA: TGTGCCAGCAGGGTGTATCGCCTCTTCACCTTC
clone size: NA
J gene: TRBJ1-2
V gene: TRBV19
D gene: NA

CDR3 protein: CASSVGWAAGNTIYF
CDR3 DNA: TGTGCCAGCAGCGTAGGATGGGCAGCTGGAAACACCATATATTTT
clone size: NA
J gene: TRBJ1-3
V gene: TRBV9
D gene: NA

CDR3 protein: CAIGPHSSGNTIYF
CDR3 DNA: TGTGCCATCGGTCCACATTCCTCTGGAAACACCATATATTTT
clone size: NA
J gene: TRBJ1-3
V gene: TRBV10-3
D gene: NA

CDR3 protein: CASSPFGQGGSFEQYF
CDR3 DNA: TGCGCCAGCAGCCCTTTCGGACAGGGCGGTTCTTTCGAGCAGTACTTC
clone size: NA
J gene: TRBJ2-7
V gene: TRBV4-1
D gene: TRBD1

CDR3 protein: CASSSLQGQAYEQYF
CDR3 DNA: TGTGCCAGCAGTTCCCTACAGGGACAAGCCTACGAGCAGTACTTC
clone size: NA
J gene: TRBJ2-7
V gene: TRBV27
D gene: NA

CDR3 protein: CASSTRWGETQYF
CDR3 DNA: TGTGCCAGTTCGACTAGGTGGGGAGAGACCCAGTACTTC
clone size: NA
J gene: TRBJ2-5
V gene: TRBV19
D gene: NA

CDR3 protein: CATPRAGTGGYTGELFF
CDR3 DNA: TGTGCCACGCCTAGGGCAGGGACAGGGGGTTATACCGGGGAGCTGTTTTTT
clone size: NA
J gene: TRBJ2-2
V gene: TRBV10-3
D gene: TRBD1

CDR3 protein: CASSLDTSPTTDTQYF
CDR3 DNA: TGTGCCAGCAGCTTAGACACTAGCCCGACGACAGATACGCAGTATTTT
clone size: NA
J gene: TRBJ2-3
V gene: TRBV7-9
D gene: NA

CDR3 protein: CAISGTLAPGETQYF
CDR3 DNA: TGTGCCATCAGTGGAACCCTAGCCCCGGGAGAGACCCAGTACTTC
clone size: NA
J gene: TRBJ2-5
V gene: TRBV10-3
D gene: NA

CDR3 protein: CASSYRDRVAEAFF
CDR3 DNA: TGTGCCAGCAGTTACCGGGACAGGGTCGCTGAAGCTTTCTTT
clone size: NA
J gene: TRBJ1-1
V gene: TRBV6-5
D gene: TRBD1

CDR3 protein: CASSVRPYRNEQFF
CDR3 DNA: TGTGCCAGCAGCGTCCGACCGTACCGCAATGAGCAGTTCTTC
clone size: NA
J gene: TRBJ2-1
V gene: TRBV9
D gene: NA

CDR3 protein: CASSTGWVEQYF
CDR3 DNA: TGTGCCAGCAGCACAGGGTGGGTCGAGCAGTACTTC
clone size: NA
J gene: TRBJ2-7
V gene: TRBV7-2
D gene: NA

CDR3 protein: CASSQGRVSGYQETQYF
CDR3 DNA: TGCGCCAGCAGCCAAGGACGAGTTAGCGGGTACCAAGAGACCCAGTACTTC
clone size: NA
J gene: TRBJ2-5
V gene: TRBV4-3
D gene: TRBD2

CDR3 protein: CASSLVEGGKAFF
CDR3 DNA: TGTGCCAGCAGCTTAGTGGAGGGAGGGAAAGCTTTCTTT
clone size: NA
J gene: TRBJ1-1
V gene: TRBV7-9
D gene: NA

CDR3 protein: CATKSGATYEQYF
CDR3 DNA: TGTGCCACTAAGAGCGGAGCTACCTACGAGCAGTACTTC
clone size: NA
J gene: TRBJ2-7
V gene: TRBV7-2
D gene: NA

CDR3 protein: CASSLGEDGYGYTF
CDR3 DNA: TGTGCCAGCAGCTTGGGGGAGGACGGCTATGGCTACACCTTC
clone size: NA
J gene: TRBJ1-2
V gene: TRBV5-5
D gene: NA

CDR3 protein: CASSLAAFGEATEQFF
CDR3 DNA: TGCGCCAGCAGCTTGGCCGCTTTTGGTGAAGCGACCGAGCAGTTCTTC
clone size: NA
J gene: TRBJ2-1
V gene: TRBV5-1
D gene: NA

CDR3 protein: CASSVLAGADTQYF
CDR3 DNA: TGTGCCAGCAGTGTTCTAGCGGGAGCGGATACGCAGTATTTT
clone size: NA
J gene: TRBJ2-3
V gene: TRBV6-1
D gene: TRBD2

CDR3 protein: CASSTGGEITYEQYF
CDR3 DNA: TGCGCCAGCAGCACTGGGGGGGAAATCACCTACGAGCAGTACTTC
clone size: NA
J gene: TRBJ2-7
V gene: TRBV5-1
D gene: TRBD2

CDR3 protein: CASSFSPEDVEQYF
CDR3 DNA: TGTGCCAGCAGCTTCTCTCCGGAAGATGTCGAGCAGTACTTC
clone size: NA
J gene: TRBJ2-7
V gene: TRBV9
D gene: NA

CDR3 protein: CASSFMQVGGYTF
CDR3 DNA: TGTGCCAGCAGTTTTATGCAGGTTGGCGGCTACACCTTC
clone size: once
J gene: TRBJ1-2
V gene: TRBV28
D gene: NA

CDR3 protein: CASSRLLGETQYF
CDR3 DNA: TGCGCCAGCAGCCGCCTACTAGGGGAGACCCAGTACTTC
clone size: NA
J gene: TRBJ2-5
V gene: TRBV4-1
D gene: NA

CDR3 protein: CASSFRGDTQYF
CDR3 DNA: TGTGCCAGCAGTTTCAGGGGGGATACGCAGTATTTT
clone size: NA
J gene: TRBJ2-3
V gene: TRBV27
D gene: TRBD1

CDR3 protein: CASSGQKDPSYEQYF
CDR3 DNA: TGTGCCAGCAGCGGGCAAAAGGACCCCTCCTACGAGCAGTACTTC
clone size: NA
J gene: TRBJ2-7
V gene: TRBV13
D gene: NA

CDR3 protein: CASRGDTGELFF
CDR3 DNA: TGTGCCAGTCGGGGGGACACCGGGGAGCTGTTTTTT
clone size: NA
J gene: TRBJ2-2
V gene: TRBV27
D gene: TRBD2

CDR3 protein: CASSVGRTSSYEQYF
CDR3 DNA: TGTGCCAGCAGCGTCGGACGGACGAGCTCCTACGAGCAGTACTTC
clone size: once
J gene: TRBJ2-7
V gene: TRBV9
D gene: NA